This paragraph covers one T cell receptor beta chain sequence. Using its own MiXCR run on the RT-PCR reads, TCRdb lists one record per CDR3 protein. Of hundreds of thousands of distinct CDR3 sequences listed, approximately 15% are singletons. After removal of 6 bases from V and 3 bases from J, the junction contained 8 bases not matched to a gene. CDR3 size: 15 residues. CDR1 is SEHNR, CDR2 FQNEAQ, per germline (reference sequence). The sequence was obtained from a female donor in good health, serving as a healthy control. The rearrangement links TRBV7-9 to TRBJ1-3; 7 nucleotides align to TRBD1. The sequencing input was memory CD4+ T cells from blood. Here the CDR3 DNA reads TGTGCCAGCAGATTACAGGGGAGTGGTGGAAACACCATATATTTT. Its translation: CASRLQGSGGNTIYF.